This is a list of T cell receptor beta chains from one sample in a study of control samples from healthy donors and cancer patients. Data came from immunoSEQ multiplex PCR; TCRdb stores just in-frame clones and leaves some out. The sample contains roughly 95,000 clones, about nine tenths of which appear only once. The sample taken for sequencing was blood. These receptors were taken from a human donor in good health. The donor label of this sample is uncertain. Each CDR3 is given with its conserved first and last residue. Fields, in order: D gene, clone size, V gene, J gene, CDR3 protein, CDR3 DNA. The D gene is left open where the match is weak. Rows give clone size only sometimes, using once, few, many, or a class for an expanded clone.

d_gene: -; abundance: -; v_gene: TRBV11-1; j_gene: TRBJ1-1; CDR3aa: CASSLWENTEAFF; CDR3nt: TGTGCCAGCAGCTTATGGGAGAACACTGAAGCTTTCTTT
d_gene: -; abundance: once; v_gene: TRBV30; j_gene: TRBJ1-2; CDR3aa: CAWRQNYGYTF; CDR3nt: TGTGCCTGGAGACAGAACTATGGCTACACCTTC
d_gene: -; abundance: -; v_gene: TRBV12-3/TRBV12-4; j_gene: TRBJ2-5; CDR3aa: CASSRAETQYF; CDR3nt: TGTGCCAGCAGTCGTGCAGAGACCCAGTACTTC
d_gene: -; abundance: -; v_gene: TRBV10-2; j_gene: TRBJ1-5; CDR3aa: CASSESTINQPQHF; CDR3nt: TGCGCCAGCAGTGAGTCGACCATTAATCAGCCCCAGCATTTT
d_gene: -; abundance: -; v_gene: TRBV4-1; j_gene: TRBJ2-2; CDR3aa: CASSGLNTGELFF; CDR3nt: TGCGCCAGCAGCGGACTTAACACCGGGGAGCTGTTTTTT
d_gene: -; abundance: once; v_gene: TRBV7-8; j_gene: TRBJ1-2; CDR3aa: CASSPLRAGGYTF; CDR3nt: TGTGCCAGCAGCCCCCTTAGGGCCGGTGGCTACACCTTC
d_gene: TRBD2; abundance: -; v_gene: TRBV10-3; j_gene: TRBJ2-3; CDR3aa: CAISGLAGGPDTQYF; CDR3nt: TGTGCCATCAGTGGACTAGCGGGGGGGCCTGATACGCAGTATTTT
d_gene: -; abundance: -; v_gene: TRBV7-8; j_gene: TRBJ2-5; CDR3aa: CASSLGGWETQYF; CDR3nt: TGTGCCAGCAGTTTAGGCGGTTGGGAGACCCAGTACTTC
d_gene: TRBD1; abundance: few; v_gene: TRBV10-3; j_gene: TRBJ1-1; CDR3aa: CAISLDRQNTEAFF; CDR3nt: TGTGCCATCAGCCTGGACAGGCAGAACACTGAAGCTTTCTTT
d_gene: -; abundance: -; v_gene: TRBV30; j_gene: TRBJ1-1; CDR3aa: CAWSQTANTEAFF; CDR3nt: TGTGCCTGGAGTCAAACAGCGAACACTGAAGCTTTCTTT
d_gene: -; abundance: -; v_gene: TRBV2; j_gene: TRBJ1-1; CDR3aa: CATPGVRGSEAFF; CDR3nt: TGTGCCACCCCTGGGGTACGAGGCTCTGAAGCTTTCTTT
d_gene: TRBD1; abundance: -; v_gene: TRBV6-2/TRBV6-3; j_gene: TRBJ1-5; CDR3aa: CASSYSRQGWHQPQHF; CDR3nt: TGTGCCAGCAGTTACTCGCGACAGGGCTGGCATCAGCCCCAGCATTTT
d_gene: TRBD1; abundance: -; v_gene: TRBV12-5; j_gene: TRBJ1-5; CDR3aa: CASGLAGQGPRQPQHF; CDR3nt: TGTGCTAGTGGTTTGGCCGGACAGGGACCACGACAGCCCCAGCATTTT
d_gene: -; abundance: -; v_gene: TRBV5-1; j_gene: TRBJ1-6; CDR3aa: CASSLIELGRNSPLHF; CDR3nt: TGCGCCAGCAGCTTGATCGAATTGGGGAGGAATTCACCCCTCCACTTT
d_gene: -; abundance: -; v_gene: TRBV25-1; j_gene: TRBJ1-5; CDR3aa: CASSPGTDNQPQHF; CDR3nt: TGTGCCAGCAGCCCTGGGACGGACAATCAGCCCCAGCATTTT
d_gene: -; abundance: -; v_gene: TRBV27; j_gene: TRBJ1-1; CDR3aa: CASSFRMMNTEAFF; CDR3nt: TGTGCCAGCAGTTTCAGGATGATGAACACTGAAGCTTTCTTT
d_gene: -; abundance: -; v_gene: TRBV7-7; j_gene: TRBJ2-2; CDR3aa: CASSLVTGGGGELFF; CDR3nt: TGTGCTAGCAGCTTAGTCACAGGTGGCGGCGGGGAGCTGTTTTTT
d_gene: -; abundance: -; v_gene: TRBV14; j_gene: TRBJ1-2; CDR3aa: CASSQSSYGYTF; CDR3nt: TGTGCCAGCAGCCAAAGTAGCTATGGCTACACCTTC
d_gene: TRBD1; abundance: -; v_gene: TRBV19; j_gene: TRBJ2-6; CDR3aa: CASSSITGVGANVLTF; CDR3nt: TGTGCCAGTAGTAGCATAACAGGGGTTGGGGCCAACGTCCTGACTTTC
d_gene: TRBD1; abundance: -; v_gene: TRBV5-4; j_gene: TRBJ1-1; CDR3aa: CASSLEGTGRVEAFF; CDR3nt: TGTGCCAGCAGCTTGGAAGGGACAGGGAGGGTTGAAGCTTTCTTT
d_gene: TRBD1; abundance: -; v_gene: TRBV11-3; j_gene: TRBJ2-7; CDR3aa: CASSLVGGQGPVEQYF; CDR3nt: TGTGCCAGCAGCTTAGTAGGTGGACAGGGACCTGTCGAGCAGTACTTC
d_gene: TRBD1; abundance: -; v_gene: TRBV6-2/TRBV6-3; j_gene: TRBJ1-2; CDR3aa: CASSYRTGGAGGYTF; CDR3nt: TGTGCCAGCAGTTACCGGACAGGGGGCGCGGGGGGCTACACCTTC
d_gene: -; abundance: -; v_gene: TRBV19; j_gene: TRBJ1-5; CDR3aa: CASSMAPGGDSNQPQHF; CDR3nt: TGTGCCAGTAGTATGGCCCCAGGCGGTGATAGCAATCAGCCCCAGCATTTT
d_gene: -; abundance: -; v_gene: TRBV27; j_gene: TRBJ1-4; CDR3aa: CASSYRSVDGVKLFF; CDR3nt: TGTGCCAGCAGTTATCGGTCCGTAGACGGGGTAAAACTGTTTTTT
d_gene: -; abundance: -; v_gene: TRBV10-3; j_gene: TRBJ2-2; CDR3aa: CAISGPGGRGTGELFF; CDR3nt: TGTGCCATCAGTGGCCCTGGGGGTCGAGGCACCGGGGAGCTGTTTTTT
d_gene: -; abundance: -; v_gene: TRBV28; j_gene: TRBJ1-3; CDR3aa: CASSLASREPSGNTIYF; CDR3nt: TGTGCCAGCAGTTTAGCTAGCCGAGAGCCCTCTGGAAACACCATATATTTT
d_gene: -; abundance: -; v_gene: TRBV5-4; j_gene: TRBJ1-1; CDR3aa: CASSLKVDTEAFF; CDR3nt: TGTGCCAGCAGCCTCAAGGTAGACACTGAAGCTTTCTTT
d_gene: TRBD2; abundance: -; v_gene: TRBV6-4; j_gene: TRBJ2-1; CDR3aa: CASRELAGGSDEQFF; CDR3nt: TGTGCCAGCAGGGAACTAGCGGGGGGTAGTGATGAGCAGTTCTTC
d_gene: -; abundance: -; v_gene: TRBV27; j_gene: TRBJ2-2; CDR3aa: CASRAENTGELFF; CDR3nt: TGTGCCAGCAGGGCTGAAAACACCGGGGAGCTGTTTTTT
d_gene: -; abundance: -; v_gene: TRBV2; j_gene: TRBJ2-7; CDR3aa: CASGGSAYEQYF; CDR3nt: TGTGCCAGCGGTGGCAGTGCCTACGAGCAGTACTTC
d_gene: TRBD1; abundance: -; v_gene: TRBV7-2; j_gene: TRBJ2-7; CDR3aa: CASSLTTGAYEQYF; CDR3nt: TGTGCCAGCAGCTTAACCACAGGGGCCTACGAGCAGTACTTC
d_gene: -; abundance: -; v_gene: TRBV21-1; j_gene: TRBJ2-1; CDR3aa: CASSKAGGLSSYNEQFF; CDR3nt: TGTGCCAGCAGCAAAGCAGGAGGGCTCTCCTCCTACAATGAGCAGTTCTTC
d_gene: TRBD2; abundance: -; v_gene: TRBV9; j_gene: TRBJ2-1; CDR3aa: CASSETLAGGPAEQFF; CDR3nt: TGTGCCAGCAGCGAGACCTTAGCGGGGGGGCCGGCTGAGCAGTTCTTC
d_gene: TRBD2; abundance: -; v_gene: TRBV5-4; j_gene: TRBJ2-5; CDR3aa: CASSGGGKETQYF; CDR3nt: TGTGCCAGCAGCGGGGGGGGAAAAGAGACCCAGTACTTC
d_gene: -; abundance: -; v_gene: TRBV14; j_gene: TRBJ2-7; CDR3aa: CASSQVRVSEQYF; CDR3nt: TGTGCCAGCAGCCAAGTCAGGGTCTCCGAGCAGTACTTC